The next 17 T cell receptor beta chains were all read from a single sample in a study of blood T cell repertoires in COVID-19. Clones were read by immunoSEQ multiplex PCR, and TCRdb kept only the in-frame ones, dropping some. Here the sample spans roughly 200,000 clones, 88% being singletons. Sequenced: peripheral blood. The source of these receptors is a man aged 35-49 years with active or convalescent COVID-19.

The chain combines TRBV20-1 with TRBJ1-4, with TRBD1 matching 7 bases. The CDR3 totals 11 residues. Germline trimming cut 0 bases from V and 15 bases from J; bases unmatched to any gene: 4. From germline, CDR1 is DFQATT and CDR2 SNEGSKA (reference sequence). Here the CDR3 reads CSAREDREVFF. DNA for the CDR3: TGCAGTGCTAGAGAAGACAGGGAAGTGTTTTTT.

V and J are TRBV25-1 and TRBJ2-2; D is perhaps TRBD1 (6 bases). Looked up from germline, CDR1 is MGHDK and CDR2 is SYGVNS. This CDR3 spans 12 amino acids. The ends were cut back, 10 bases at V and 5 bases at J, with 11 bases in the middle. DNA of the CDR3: TGTGCCACCTCACAGGGTACCGGGGAGCTGTTTTTT. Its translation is CATSQGTGELFF.

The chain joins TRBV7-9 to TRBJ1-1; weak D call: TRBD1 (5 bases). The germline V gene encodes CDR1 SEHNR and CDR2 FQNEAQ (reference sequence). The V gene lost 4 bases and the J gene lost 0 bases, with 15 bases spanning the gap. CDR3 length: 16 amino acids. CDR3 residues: CASSSAPGQMNTEAFF. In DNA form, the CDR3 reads TGTGCCAGCAGCTCCGCCCCAGGGCAGATGAACACTGAAGCTTTCTTT.

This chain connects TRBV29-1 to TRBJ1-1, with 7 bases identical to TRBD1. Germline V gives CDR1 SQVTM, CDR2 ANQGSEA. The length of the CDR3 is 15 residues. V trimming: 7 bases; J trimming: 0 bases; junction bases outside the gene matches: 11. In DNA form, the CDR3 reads TGCAGCGCCACAGGGGCAGGGGGAGTGAACACTGAAGCTTTCTTT. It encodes CSATGAGGVNTEAFF.

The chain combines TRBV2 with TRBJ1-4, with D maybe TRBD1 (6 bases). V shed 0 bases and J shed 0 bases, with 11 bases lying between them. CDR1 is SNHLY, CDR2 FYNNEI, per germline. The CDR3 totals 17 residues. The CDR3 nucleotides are TGTGCCAGCAGTGAAGCGGAGACAGGAGCAACTAATGAAAAACTGTTTTTT. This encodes CASSEAETGATNEKLFF.

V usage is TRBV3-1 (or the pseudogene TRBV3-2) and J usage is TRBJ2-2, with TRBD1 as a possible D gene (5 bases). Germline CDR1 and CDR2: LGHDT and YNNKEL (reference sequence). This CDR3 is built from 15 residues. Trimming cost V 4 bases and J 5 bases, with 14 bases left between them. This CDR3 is CASSPRQQLTGELFF. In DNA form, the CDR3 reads TGTGCCAGCAGCCCGAGACAGCAGTTGACCGGGGAGCTGTTTTTT.

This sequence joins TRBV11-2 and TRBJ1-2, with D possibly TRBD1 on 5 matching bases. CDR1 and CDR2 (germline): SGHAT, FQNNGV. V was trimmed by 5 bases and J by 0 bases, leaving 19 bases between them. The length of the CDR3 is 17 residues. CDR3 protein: CASSRTGGKTANYGYTF. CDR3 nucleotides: TGTGCCAGCAGCCGAACGGGGGGAAAGACAGCTAACTATGGCTACACCTTC.

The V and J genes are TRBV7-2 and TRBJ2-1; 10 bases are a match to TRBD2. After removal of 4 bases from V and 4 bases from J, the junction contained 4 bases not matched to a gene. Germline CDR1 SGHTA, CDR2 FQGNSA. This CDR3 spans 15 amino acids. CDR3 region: CASSSTSGTYNEQFF. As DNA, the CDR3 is TGTGCCAGCAGCTCTACTAGCGGGACTTACAATGAGCAGTTCTTC. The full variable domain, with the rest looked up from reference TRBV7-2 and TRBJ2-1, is GAGVSQSPSNKVTEKGKDVELRCDPISGHTALYWYRQSLGQGLEFLIYFQGNSAPDKSGLPSDRFSAERTGGSVSTLTIQRTQQEDSAVYLCASSSTSGTYNEQFFGPGTRLTVL.

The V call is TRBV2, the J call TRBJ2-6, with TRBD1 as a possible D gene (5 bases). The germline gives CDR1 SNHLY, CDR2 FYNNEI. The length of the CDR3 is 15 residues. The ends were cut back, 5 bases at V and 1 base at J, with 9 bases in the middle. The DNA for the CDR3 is TGTGCCAGCAGTCAGGCAGGGTCTGGGGCCAACGTCCTGACTTTC. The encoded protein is CASSQAGSGANVLTF.

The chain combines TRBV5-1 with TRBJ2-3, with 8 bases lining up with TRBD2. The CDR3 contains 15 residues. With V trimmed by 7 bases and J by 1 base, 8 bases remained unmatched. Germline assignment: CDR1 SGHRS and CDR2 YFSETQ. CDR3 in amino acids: CASSPREGGTDTQYF. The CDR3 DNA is TGCGCCAGCTCACCCCGGGAGGGGGGCACAGATACGCAGTATTTT.

The CDR3 loop is CASSRDRPYEQYF. In DNA form, the CDR3 reads TGTGCCAGCTCCCGGGACAGACCCTACGAGCAGTACTTC. The chain combines TRBV18 with TRBJ2-7; 7 nucleotides match TRBD1. Germline CDR1 KGHSH, CDR2 LQKENI. The V segment lost 6 bases and the J segment 2 bases; nucleotides outside the gene matches: 4. CDR3 length: 13 amino acids.

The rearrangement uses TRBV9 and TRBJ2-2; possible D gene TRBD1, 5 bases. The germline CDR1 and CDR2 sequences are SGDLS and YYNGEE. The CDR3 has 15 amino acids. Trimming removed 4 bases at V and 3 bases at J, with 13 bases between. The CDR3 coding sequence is TGTGCCAGCAGCCCCCTTCAGGGATACACCGGGGAGCTGTTTTTT. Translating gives CASSPLQGYTGELFF. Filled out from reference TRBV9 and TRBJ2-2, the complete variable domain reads DSGVTQTPKHLITATGQRVTLRCSPRSGDLSVYWYQQSLDQGLQFLIQYYNGEERAKGNILERFSAQQFPDLHSELNLSSLELGDSALYFCASSPLQGYTGELFFGEGSRLTVL.

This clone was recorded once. The CDR3 loop is CASSEVNGNTIYF. The CDR3 DNA is TGTGCCAGCAGTGAAGTAAATGGAAACACCATATATTTT. The J gene is TRBJ1-3, the V gene TRBV2, with D uncertain. The germline V gene has CDR1 SNHLY and CDR2 FYNNEI. The CDR3 is 13 residues long. Trimming took off 1 base at V and 3 bases at J, with 4 bases between the two ends.

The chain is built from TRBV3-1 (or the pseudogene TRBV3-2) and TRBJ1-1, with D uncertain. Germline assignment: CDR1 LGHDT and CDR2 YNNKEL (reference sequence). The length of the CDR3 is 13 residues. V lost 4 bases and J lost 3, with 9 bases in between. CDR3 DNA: TGTGCCAGCAGCCTCGGCAGGTACACTGAAGCTTTCTTT. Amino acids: CASSLGRYTEAFF.

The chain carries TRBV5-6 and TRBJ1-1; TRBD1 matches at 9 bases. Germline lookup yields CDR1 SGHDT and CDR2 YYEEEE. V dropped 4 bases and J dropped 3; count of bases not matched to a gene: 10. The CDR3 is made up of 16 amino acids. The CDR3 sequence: CASSGQGMVMDTEAFF. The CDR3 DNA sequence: TGTGCCAGCAGCGGACAGGGGATGGTTATGGACACTGAAGCTTTCTTT.

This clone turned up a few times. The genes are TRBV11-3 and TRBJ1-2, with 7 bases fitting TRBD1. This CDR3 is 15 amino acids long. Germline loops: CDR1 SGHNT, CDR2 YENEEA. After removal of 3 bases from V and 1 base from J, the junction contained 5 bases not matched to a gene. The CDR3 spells CASSFYRGGNYGYTF. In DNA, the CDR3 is TGTGCCAGCAGCTTTTACAGGGGTGGTAACTATGGCTACACCTTC.

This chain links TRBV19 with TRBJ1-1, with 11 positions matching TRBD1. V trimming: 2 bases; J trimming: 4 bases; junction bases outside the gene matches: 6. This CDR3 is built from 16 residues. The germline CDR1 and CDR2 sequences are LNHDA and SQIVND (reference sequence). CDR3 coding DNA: TGTGCCAGTAGTATAAGGACAGGGGGCTTGAGCACTGAAGCTTTCTTT. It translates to CASSIRTGGLSTEAFF.